Listed below are T cell receptor beta chains from one sample, sequenced in a study of blood T cell repertoires in COVID-19. Assay: immunoSEQ multiplex PCR; the TCRdb copy retains only in-frame clones and omits some. The sample consists of some 120,000 clones, around nine tenths of them appearing once. Source material: peripheral blood. The receptors stem from a man aged 50 or older with COVID-19, enrolled during active disease. Each CDR3 is given with its conserved first and last residue. The D gene is left open where the match is weak. Clone size is shown for a subset of rows, as once, few, many or a class of expanded clone.

j_call v_call d_call clone_size cdr3_nt cdr3_aa
TRBJ1-6 TRBV14 TRBD1 - TGTGCCAGCAGCCCCTATTCTGGGACAGGGGATCAGTCCCTCCACTTT CASSPYSGTGDQSLHF
TRBJ1-1 TRBV28 - - TGTGCCAGCAGTGCCGGCACTGAAGCTTTCTTT CASSAGTEAFF
TRBJ1-5 TRBV19 - - TGTGCCAGTACCCCCCTCAGTGGGGGAGGGCAGCCCCAGCATTTT CASTPLSGGGQPQHF
TRBJ2-3 TRBV19 TRBD2 - TGTGCCAGTGGGAGGGGTATGGTCACAGATACGCAGTATTTT CASGRGMVTDTQYF
TRBJ2-3 TRBV29-1 TRBD1 - TGCAGCGTTACTGCCCCGGACAGGGACACAGATACGCAGTATTTT CSVTAPDRDTDTQYF
TRBJ1-6 TRBV29-1 TRBD1 - TGCAGCGTTAGGACAGGGAGCTCCTATAATTCACCCCTCCACTTT CSVRTGSSYNSPLHF
TRBJ2-3 TRBV5-6 TRBD1 - TGTGCCAGCATTAAGAGGGGGACAGCGGGCACAGATACGCAGTATTTT CASIKRGTAGTDTQYF
TRBJ1-5 TRBV18 - once TGTGCCAGCTCACACGACATCGGTTCGGATCAGCCCCAGCATTTT CASSHDIGSDQPQHF
TRBJ2-2 TRBV10-3 TRBD2 - TGTGCCATCAGTCCCAATCTAGCGGGAGGCAACACCGGGGAGCTGTTTTTT CAISPNLAGGNTGELFF
TRBJ2-3 TRBV4-1 TRBD2 - TGCGCCAGCAGCCAAGATAGGGGACTAGAAAGCACAGATACGCAGTATTTT CASSQDRGLESTDTQYF